This TCR beta chain was recorded in a study of CD4 T cells in relation to SARS-CoV-2 and coronaviruses (dated by TCRdb to the early 2020s). About the full investigation: Across all 12 patients in the full convalescent cohort, ages ranged from roughly 21 to 75 years, with a median of 38. The roughly twelve convalescent patients included 8 males and 4 females; two subjects were Hispanic. Patient-derived lymphoblastoid cell lines were used to map the HLA restriction of shared crossreactive spike epitopes. The study assessed, at the TCR clonotype level, memory CD4+ T cell crossreactivity between SARS-CoV-2 and common cold coronavirus spike proteins. The Adaptive Biotechnologies TCR-sequencing kit was used for samples from a few pre-COVID donors and for the naive versus memory experiments, whereas the other data were Illumina-based. A different, Illumina-based TCR-beta assay was used to sequence expansion assays from other donors in the study.

A note on this clone: Its binding antigen is unknown. No per-base quality is available; no much larger clone lies one base away.

Naive and memory CD4+ T cells were separated from cryopreserved PBMCs through CD4 enrichment, which was followed by EasySep naive CD4+ T cell enrichment. Ficoll-Paque PLUS gradient centrifugation was used to isolate PBMCs from leukapheresis product or whole blood. PBMCs were either cryopreserved at -140°C or used fresh in the expansion assay. The QIAamp Micro DNA Kit was used to extract genomic DNA from the CD4+ T cells. Broad study findings and their caveats: Crossreactive clones showed significantly weaker SARS-CoV-2-driven expansion than monoreactive clones, consistent with antigenic imprinting. The study was limited by small numbers of patients and tested TCRs. Naive versus memory sequencing indicated that memory recall responses, rather than primary responses primed during culture, are detected by the assay. Pre-pandemic and post-infection samples were not both contributed by any donor, so tracing of the source of pre-existing responses was limited. In approximately 60% of donors, memory CD4+ clonotypes turned up that crossrecognized SARS-CoV-2 and at least one common cold coronavirus spike. Since the crossreactivity analysis centred on spike protein, crossreactivity against other viral proteins was not assessed.

CDR1 and CDR2 are read off the germline V gene as SNHLY and FYNNEI. The V end gives up 6 bases and the J end 5 bases, leaving 2 bases in the junction not matched to a gene. Taken from cysteine to phenylalanine, the CDR3 has 14 residues. Only the CDR3 portion is preserved as DNA: 42 bases, with reading frame beginning at the first base. Deep-resolution immunoSEQ TCR-beta sequencing was performed on DNA from uncultured naive and memory CD4+ T cells. On the study's bioinformatics: During preprocessing, nonproductive sequences were removed, along with CDR3s that did not begin with C, did not end with F or W, or were shorter than 7 amino acids. Cultured and uncultured naive and memory CD4+ repertoires were searched for previously identified spike- and CEF-reactive CDR3s. CDR3 homology was quantified as pairwise Levenshtein distance, calculated with the stringdist R package after three terminal residues were trimmed from each end. TCRdb re-hosts the immuneACCESS table, in-frame sequences only. Its copies lack some clones; in the studies checked, an unresolved V gene accounts for under half of them, and the cause for the rest is not known. D and trimming were read from the DNA, whereas the V and J calls and clone size are those reported in that table. The sample records approximately 50,000 clones, under 95% of which are singletons. The biggest ten clones account for approximately 0.37% of the sample.

This chain is built from TRBV2 and TRBJ1-6; 9 central nucleotides agree with TRBD1. Material for sequencing was naive CD4+ T cells from PBMCs. In light of the paper, this sample's cell subset or site label describes: naive CD4+ T cells isolated by negative enrichment. The sequence was collected from an adult with COVID-19. The CDR3 region has the sequence CASRGTGNNSPLHF. The bases are TGTGCCAGCAGGGGGACAGGGAATAATTCACCCCTCCACTTT.